A single TCR beta chain is shown here with its context. The template for TCR beta VDJ and CDR3 sequence profiling was genomic DNA. Via MiXCR, TCRdb re-called the reads, giving one row per CDR3 protein. The sample holds roughly 200,000 distinct CDR3 sequences; 55% to 65% are singletons and the top ten take roughly 43%. This specimen comes from a study of CD8+CD57+ T cells in acquired aplastic anemia. CD8+CD57+ cell expansion, shown by flow cytometry, had occurred in the patients selected for sequencing. The CDR3 has 14 residues. Germline CDR1 KGHDR, CDR2 SFDVKD. The V end lost 3 bases, the J end lost 6 bases, and 11 bases lay between the germline ends.

The chain employs TRBV24-1 and TRBJ2-1; tentative D call: TRBD2 (6 bases). The sequenced sample consisted of sorted CD4+, CD8+, or CD8+CD57+ T cells (not recorded which) from PBMCs. This receptor was obtained from a human donor with aplastic anemia. CDR3 nucleotides: TGTGCCACCAGTGATCCCCGGGGGTCCAATGAGCAGTTCTTC. This codes for CATSDPRGSNEQFF.